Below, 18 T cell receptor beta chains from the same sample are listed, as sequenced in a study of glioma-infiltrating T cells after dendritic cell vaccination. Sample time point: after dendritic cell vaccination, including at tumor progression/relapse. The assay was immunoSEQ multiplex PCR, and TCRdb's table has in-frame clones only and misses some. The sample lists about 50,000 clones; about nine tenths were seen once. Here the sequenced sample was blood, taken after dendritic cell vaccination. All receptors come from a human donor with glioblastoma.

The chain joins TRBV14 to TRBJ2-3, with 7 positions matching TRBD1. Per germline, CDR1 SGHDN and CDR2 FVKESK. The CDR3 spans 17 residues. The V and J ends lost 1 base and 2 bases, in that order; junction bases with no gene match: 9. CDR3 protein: CASSQVVQGWDTDTQYF. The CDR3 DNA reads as TGTGCCAGCAGCCAAGTAGTACAGGGGTGGGACACAGATACGCAGTATTTT.

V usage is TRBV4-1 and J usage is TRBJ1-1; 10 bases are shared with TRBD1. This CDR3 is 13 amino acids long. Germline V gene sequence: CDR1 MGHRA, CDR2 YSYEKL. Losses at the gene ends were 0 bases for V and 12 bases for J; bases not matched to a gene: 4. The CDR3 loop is CASSQDRDRGTFF. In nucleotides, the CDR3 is TGCGCCAGCAGCCAAGACCGGGACAGGGGAACTTTCTTT.

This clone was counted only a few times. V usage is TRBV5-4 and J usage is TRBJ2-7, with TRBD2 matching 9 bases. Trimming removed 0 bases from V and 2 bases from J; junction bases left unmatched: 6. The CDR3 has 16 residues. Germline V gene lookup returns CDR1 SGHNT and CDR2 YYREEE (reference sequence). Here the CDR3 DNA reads TGTGCCAGCAGCTTGGGGAGCGGGAGGACGCCCTACGAGCAGTACTTC. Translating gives CASSLGSGRTPYEQYF.

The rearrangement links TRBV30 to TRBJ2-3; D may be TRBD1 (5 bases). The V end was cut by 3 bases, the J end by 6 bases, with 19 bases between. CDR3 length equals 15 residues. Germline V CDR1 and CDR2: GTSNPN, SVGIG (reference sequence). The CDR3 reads CAWSFGQGERDTQYF. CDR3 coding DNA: TGTGCCTGGAGCTTCGGGCAGGGCGAACGGGATACGCAGTATTTT. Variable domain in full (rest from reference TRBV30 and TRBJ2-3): SQTIHQWPATLVQPVGSPLSLECTVEGTSNPNLYWYRQAAGRGLQLLFYSVGIGQISSEVPQNLSASRPQDRQFILSSKKLLLSDSGFYLCAWSFGQGERDTQYFGPGTRLTVL.

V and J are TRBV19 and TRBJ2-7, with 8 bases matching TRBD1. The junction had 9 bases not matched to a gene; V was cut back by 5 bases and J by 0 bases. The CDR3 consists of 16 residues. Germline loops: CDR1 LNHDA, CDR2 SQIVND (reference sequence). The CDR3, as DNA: TGTGCCAGTAGTCCCAGGGGGCTAAAAAGCTCCTACGAGCAGTACTTC. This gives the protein CASSPRGLKSSYEQYF.

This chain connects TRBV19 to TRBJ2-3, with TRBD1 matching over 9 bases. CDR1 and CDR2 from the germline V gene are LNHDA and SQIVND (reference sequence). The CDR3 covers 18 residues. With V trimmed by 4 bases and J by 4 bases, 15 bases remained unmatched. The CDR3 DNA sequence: TGTGCCAGTAGTAGGCCACCGGGACAGGGATCGTATGCAGATACGCAGTATTTT. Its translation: CASSRPPGQGSYADTQYF.

The CDR3 nucleotides are TGCGCCAGCAGCCCCGAGGGGCGGGAGAGCTATGGCTACACCTTC. It encodes CASSPEGRESYGYTF. This chain uses TRBV4-1 with TRBJ1-2; perhaps TRBD1 as D (5 bases). Per the germline V gene, CDR1 is MGHRA and CDR2 is YSYEKL. Trimming left V 4 bases short and J 4 bases short, with 16 bases between. The CDR3 length is 15 residues.

The CDR3 sequence: CASKGRGRNQPQHF. CDR3 DNA: TGTGCCAGCAAGGGCAGGGGGCGCAATCAGCCCCAGCATTTT. The chain uses TRBV6-6 and TRBJ1-5, with 8 bases identical to TRBD1. CDR3 length: 14 amino acids. Germline V CDR1 and CDR2: MNHNY, SVGAGI (reference sequence). Trimming took 7 bases from V and 2 from J; bases not matched to a gene: 4.

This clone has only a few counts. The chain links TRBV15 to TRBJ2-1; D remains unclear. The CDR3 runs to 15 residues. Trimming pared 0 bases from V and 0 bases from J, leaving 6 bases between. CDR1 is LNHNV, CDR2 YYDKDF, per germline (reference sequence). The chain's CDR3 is CATSRDLSSYNEQFF. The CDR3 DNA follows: TGTGCCACCAGCAGAGATCTTAGCTCCTACAATGAGCAGTTCTTC. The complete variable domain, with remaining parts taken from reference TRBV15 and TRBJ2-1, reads DAMVIQNPRYQVTQFGKPVTLSCSQTLNHNVMYWYQQKSSQAPKLLFHYYDKDFNNEADTPDNFQSRRPNTSFCFLDIRSPGLGDTAMYLCATSRDLSSYNEQFFGPGTRLTVL.

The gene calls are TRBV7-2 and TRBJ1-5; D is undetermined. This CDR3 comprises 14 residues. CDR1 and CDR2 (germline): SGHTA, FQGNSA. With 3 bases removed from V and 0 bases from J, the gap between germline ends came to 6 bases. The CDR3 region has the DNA TGTGCCAGCAGCTTCACTAATAGCAATCAGCCCCAGCATTTT. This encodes CASSFTNSNQPQHF.

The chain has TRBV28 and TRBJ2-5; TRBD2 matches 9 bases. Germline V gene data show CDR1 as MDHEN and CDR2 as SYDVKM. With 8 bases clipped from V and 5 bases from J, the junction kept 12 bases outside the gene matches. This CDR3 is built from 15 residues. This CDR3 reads CASGTWAGGGETQYF. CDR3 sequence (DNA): TGTGCCAGCGGTACCTGGGCGGGAGGGGGGGAGACCCAGTACTTC.

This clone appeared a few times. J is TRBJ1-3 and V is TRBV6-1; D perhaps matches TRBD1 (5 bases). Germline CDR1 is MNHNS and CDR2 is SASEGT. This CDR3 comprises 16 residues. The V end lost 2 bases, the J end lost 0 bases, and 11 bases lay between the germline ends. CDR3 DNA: TGTGCCAGCAGTGAAAGACAGATTTACTCTGGAAACACCATATATTTT. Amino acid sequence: CASSERQIYSGNTIYF.

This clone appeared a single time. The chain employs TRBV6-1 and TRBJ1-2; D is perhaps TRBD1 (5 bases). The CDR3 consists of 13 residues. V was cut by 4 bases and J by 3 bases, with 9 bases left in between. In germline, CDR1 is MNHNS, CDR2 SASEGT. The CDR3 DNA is TGTGCCAGCAGTGGGACAAGATACTATGGCTACACCTTC. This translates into CASSGTRYYGYTF.

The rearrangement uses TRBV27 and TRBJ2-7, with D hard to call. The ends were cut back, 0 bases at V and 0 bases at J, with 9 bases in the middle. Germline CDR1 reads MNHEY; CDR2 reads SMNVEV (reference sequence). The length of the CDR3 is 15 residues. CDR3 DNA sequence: TGTGCCAGCAGTTTATCCAATCCCAGCTCCTACGAGCAGTACTTC. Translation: CASSLSNPSSYEQYF.

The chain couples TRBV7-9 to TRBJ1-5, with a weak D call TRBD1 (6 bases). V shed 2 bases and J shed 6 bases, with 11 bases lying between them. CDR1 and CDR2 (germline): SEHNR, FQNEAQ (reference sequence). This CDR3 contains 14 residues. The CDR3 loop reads CASSLTGKGQPQHF. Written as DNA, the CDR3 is TGTGCCAGCAGCTTAACAGGGAAAGGTCAGCCCCAGCATTTT.

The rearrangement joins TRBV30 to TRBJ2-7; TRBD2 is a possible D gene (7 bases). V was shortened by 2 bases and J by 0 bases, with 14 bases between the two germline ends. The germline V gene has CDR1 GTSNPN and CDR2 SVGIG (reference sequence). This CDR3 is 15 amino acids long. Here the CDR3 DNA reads TGTGCCTGGAGTAGGGAGGGGGGACGCTCCTACGAGCAGTACTTC. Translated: CAWSREGGRSYEQYF.

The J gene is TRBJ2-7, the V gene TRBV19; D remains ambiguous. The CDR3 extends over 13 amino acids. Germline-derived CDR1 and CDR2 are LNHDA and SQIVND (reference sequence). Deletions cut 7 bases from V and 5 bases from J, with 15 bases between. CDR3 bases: TGTGCCAGTACCAGTTCATGGGCCGACGAGCAGTACTTC. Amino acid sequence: CASTSSWADEQYF.

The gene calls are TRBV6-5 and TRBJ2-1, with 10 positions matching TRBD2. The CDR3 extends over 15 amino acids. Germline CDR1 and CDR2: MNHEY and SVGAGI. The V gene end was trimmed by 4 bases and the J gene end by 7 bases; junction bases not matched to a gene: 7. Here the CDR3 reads CASSSAGGRENEQFF. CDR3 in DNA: TGTGCCAGCAGTTCAGCGGGAGGGCGTGAGAATGAGCAGTTCTTC.